This TCR beta chain emerged from a study of T-cell reconstitution after alpha-beta-depleted transplantation in children. General observations from the study: Surviving thymic progenitors and recipient T cells were the source of high TCRbeta diversity at day 60 in some patients. T cells produced anew were the main source of T-cell counts and diversity one year after transplant.

This clonotype was detected many times. Its target is unknown. TCRbeta library preparation incorporated unique molecular identifiers. TCRdb passed the PCR reads through MiXCR, listing each CDR3 protein once. Counted here are about 17,000 distinct CDR3 sequences, 9.5% to 15% occurring once; the ten biggest clones make up about two thirds. The sequence was obtained from a boy younger than two who had a stem cell transplant for Wiskott-Aldrich syndrome, so the T cells may come from the graft donor. The sequences come from PBMCs, mostly from graft donor cells, collected 180 days after TCRalphabeta/CD19-depleted stem cell transplant.

The CDR3 region is CASSEGSGSYNEQFF. The DNA for the CDR3 is TGTGCCAGCAGCGAGGGCTCGGGATCCTACAATGAGCAGTTCTTC. The chain carries TRBV7-7 and TRBJ2-1, with a tentative D call TRBD2 (5 bases). V lost 5 bases and J 1 base, leaving 12 bases between the germline ends. This CDR3 is 15 amino acids long. The germline gives CDR1 SSHAT, CDR2 FNYEAQ (reference sequence).